This record covers a single TCR beta chain. The junction had 6 bases not matched to a gene; V was cut back by 3 bases and J by 4 bases. The CDR3 contains 15 residues. CDR1 and CDR2 from the germline V gene are SSHAT and FNYEAQ (reference sequence). Original handling: From reference gene primer amplification, estimates of nucleated cell counts were derived. Profiled with immunoSEQ multiplex PCR; TCRdb holds only in-frame clones, not every one. The D gene and trimming were derived from the DNA, and the V and J assignments and clone size from that table. The profile shows about 120,000 clones, around 77% of them singletons. This sample was included in a study of blood T cell repertoires in COVID-19.

V gene TRBV7-7 combines with J gene TRBJ2-5, with 9 bases lining up with TRBD2. The sequence came from a man in his sixties with active or convalescent COVID-19. The sequenced material came from peripheral blood. The DNA for the CDR3 is TGTGCCAGCAGCTTTAGTAGCGGGAGATCAGAGACCCAGTACTTC. It yields the protein CASSFSSGRSETQYF.